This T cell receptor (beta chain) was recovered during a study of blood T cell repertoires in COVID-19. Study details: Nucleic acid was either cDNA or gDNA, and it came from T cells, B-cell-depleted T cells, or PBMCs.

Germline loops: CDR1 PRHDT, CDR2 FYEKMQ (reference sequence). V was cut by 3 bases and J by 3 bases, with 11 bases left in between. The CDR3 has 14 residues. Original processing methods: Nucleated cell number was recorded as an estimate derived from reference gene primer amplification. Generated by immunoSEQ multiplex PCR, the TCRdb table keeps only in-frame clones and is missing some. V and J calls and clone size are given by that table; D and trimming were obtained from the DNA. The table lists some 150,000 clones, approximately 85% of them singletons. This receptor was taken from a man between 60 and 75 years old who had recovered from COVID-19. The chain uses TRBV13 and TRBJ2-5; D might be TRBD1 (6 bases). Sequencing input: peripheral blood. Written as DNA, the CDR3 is TGTGCCAGCAGCTTCCGGACAGATAAAGAGACCCAGTACTTC. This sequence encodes CASSFRTDKETQYF.